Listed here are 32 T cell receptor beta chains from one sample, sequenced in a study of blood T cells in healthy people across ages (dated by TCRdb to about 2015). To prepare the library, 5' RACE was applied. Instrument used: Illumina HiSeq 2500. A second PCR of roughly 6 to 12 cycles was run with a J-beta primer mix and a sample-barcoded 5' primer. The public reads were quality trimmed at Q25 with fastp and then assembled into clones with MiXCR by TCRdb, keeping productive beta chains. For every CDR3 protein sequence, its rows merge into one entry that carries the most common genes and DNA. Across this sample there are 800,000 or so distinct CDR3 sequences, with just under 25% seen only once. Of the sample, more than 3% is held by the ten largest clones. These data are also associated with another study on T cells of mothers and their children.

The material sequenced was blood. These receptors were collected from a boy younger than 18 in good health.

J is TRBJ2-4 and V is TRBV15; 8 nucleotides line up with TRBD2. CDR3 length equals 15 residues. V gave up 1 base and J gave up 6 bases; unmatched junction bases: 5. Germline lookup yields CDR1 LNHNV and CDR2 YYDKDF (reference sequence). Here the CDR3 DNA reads TGTGCCACCAGCAGAGCGGGAGGGGATGCAAACATTCAGTACTTC. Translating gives CATSRAGGDANIQYF.

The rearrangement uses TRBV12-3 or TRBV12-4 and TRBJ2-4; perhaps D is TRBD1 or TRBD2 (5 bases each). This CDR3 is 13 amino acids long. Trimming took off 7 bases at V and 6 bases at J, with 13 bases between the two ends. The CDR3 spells CASTRGVGNIQYF. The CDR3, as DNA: TGTGCCAGCACGAGGGGTGTGGGAAACATTCAGTACTTC.

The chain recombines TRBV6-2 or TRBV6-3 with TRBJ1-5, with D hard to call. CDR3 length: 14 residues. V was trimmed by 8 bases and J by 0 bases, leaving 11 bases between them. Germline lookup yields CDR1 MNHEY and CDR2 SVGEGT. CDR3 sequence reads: CASETRASNQPQHF. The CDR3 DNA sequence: TGTGCCAGCGAGACAAGGGCTAGCAATCAGCCCCAGCATTTT.

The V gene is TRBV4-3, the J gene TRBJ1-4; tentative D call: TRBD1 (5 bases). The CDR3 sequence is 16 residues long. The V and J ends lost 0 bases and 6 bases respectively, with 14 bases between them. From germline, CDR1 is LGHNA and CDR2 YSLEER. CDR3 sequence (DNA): TGCGCCAGCAGCCAAGATAAGGGGTGGGCGGATGAAAAACTGTTTTTT. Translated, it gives CASSQDKGWADEKLFF.

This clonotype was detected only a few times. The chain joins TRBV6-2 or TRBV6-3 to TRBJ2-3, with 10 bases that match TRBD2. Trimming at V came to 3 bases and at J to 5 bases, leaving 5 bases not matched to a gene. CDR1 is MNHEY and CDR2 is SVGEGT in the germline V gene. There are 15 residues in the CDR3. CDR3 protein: CASSYLLAGIDTQYF. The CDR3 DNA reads TGTGCCAGCAGTTATTTACTAGCGGGAATAGATACGCAGTATTTT.

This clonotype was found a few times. The CDR3 coding sequence is TGTGCCAGCAGCGAAACAACCCAGGGTACCTACGAGCAGTACTTC. It specifies CASSETTQGTYEQYF. The rearrangement links TRBV6-6 to TRBJ2-5; a weak D match, TRBD1 (5 bases). The DNA end is a closer match to TRBJ2-7, so the J assignment may be wrong. CDR1 and CDR2 (germline): MNHNY, SVGAGI (reference sequence). This CDR3 is built from 15 residues.

CDR3 protein: CASSLRTESMNTEAFF. Written as DNA, the CDR3 is TGTGCCAGCAGCCTCAGGACAGAATCCATGAACACTGAAGCTTTCTTT. The V gene is TRBV6-6, the J gene TRBJ1-1, with D maybe TRBD1 (6 bases). The CDR3 length is 16 residues. The germline gives CDR1 MNHNY, CDR2 SVGAGI (reference sequence). Trimming pared 6 bases from V and 0 bases from J, leaving 17 bases between.

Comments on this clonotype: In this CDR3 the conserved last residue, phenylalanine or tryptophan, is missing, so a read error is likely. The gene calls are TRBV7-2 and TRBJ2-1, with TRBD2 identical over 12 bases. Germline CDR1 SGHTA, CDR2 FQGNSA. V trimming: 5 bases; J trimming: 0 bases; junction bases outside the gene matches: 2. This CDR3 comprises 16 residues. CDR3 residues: CASSGGLAGSYNEQFL. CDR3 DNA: TGTGCCAGCAGCGGGGGACTAGCGGGCTCCTACAATGAGCAGTTCCTC.

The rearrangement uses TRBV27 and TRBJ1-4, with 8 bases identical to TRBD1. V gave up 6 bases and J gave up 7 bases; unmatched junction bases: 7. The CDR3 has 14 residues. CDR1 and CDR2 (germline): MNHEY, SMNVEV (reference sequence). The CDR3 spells CASSPRTGPEKLFF. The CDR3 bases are TGTGCCAGCAGCCCTCGGACAGGGCCTGAAAAACTGTTTTTT. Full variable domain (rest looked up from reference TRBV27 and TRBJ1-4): EAQVTQNPRYLITVTGKKLTVTCSQNMNHEYMSWYRQDPGLGLRQIYYSMNVEVTDKGDVPEGYKVSRKEKRNFPLILESPSPNQTSLYFCASSPRTGPEKLFFGSGTQLSVL.

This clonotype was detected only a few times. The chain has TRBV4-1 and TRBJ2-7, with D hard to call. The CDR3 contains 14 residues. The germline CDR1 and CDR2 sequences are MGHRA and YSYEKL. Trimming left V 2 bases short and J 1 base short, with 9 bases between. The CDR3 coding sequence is TGCGCCAGCAGCCAAATACTAACTTCCTACGAGCAGTACTTC. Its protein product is CASSQILTSYEQYF.

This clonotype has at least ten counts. CDR3 loop: CASSEDQGLGTDTQYF. The CDR3 DNA sequence: TGTGCCAGCAGTGAGGACCAGGGGCTCGGCACAGATACGCAGTATTTT. This rearrangement joins TRBV2 to TRBJ2-3; possibly TRBD1 for D (6 bases). The CDR3 contains 16 residues. Between the trimmed V and J ends, which lost 3 bases and 1 base, there was a span of 14 bases. The germline CDR1 and CDR2 sequences are SNHLY and FYNNEI.

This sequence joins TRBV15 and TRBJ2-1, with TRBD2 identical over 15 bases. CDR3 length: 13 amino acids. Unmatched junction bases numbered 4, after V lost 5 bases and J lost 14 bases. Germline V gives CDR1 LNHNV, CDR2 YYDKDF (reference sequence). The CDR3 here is CATSPRTSGGEFF. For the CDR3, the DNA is TGTGCCACCAGCCCGAGGACTAGCGGGGGGGAGTTCTTC.

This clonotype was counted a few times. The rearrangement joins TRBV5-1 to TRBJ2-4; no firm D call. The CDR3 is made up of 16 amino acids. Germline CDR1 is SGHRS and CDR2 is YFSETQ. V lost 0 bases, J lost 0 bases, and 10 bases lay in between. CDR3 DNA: TGCGCCAGCAGCTTGGTTCAGGCGCTAGCCAAAAACATTCAGTACTTC. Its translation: CASSLVQALAKNIQYF.

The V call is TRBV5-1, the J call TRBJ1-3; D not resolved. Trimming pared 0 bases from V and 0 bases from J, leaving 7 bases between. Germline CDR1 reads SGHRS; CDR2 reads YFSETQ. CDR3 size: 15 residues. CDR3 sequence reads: CASSLGLHSGNTIYF. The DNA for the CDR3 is TGCGCCAGCAGCTTGGGGTTACACTCTGGAAACACCATATATTTT.

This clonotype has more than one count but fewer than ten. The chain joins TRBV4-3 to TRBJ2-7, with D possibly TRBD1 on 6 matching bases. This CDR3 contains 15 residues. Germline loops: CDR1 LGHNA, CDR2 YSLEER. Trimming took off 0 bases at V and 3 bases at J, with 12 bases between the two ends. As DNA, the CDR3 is TGCGCCAGCAGCCAAGATCAGGGGTTGGGCTACGAGCAGTACTTC. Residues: CASSQDQGLGYEQYF.

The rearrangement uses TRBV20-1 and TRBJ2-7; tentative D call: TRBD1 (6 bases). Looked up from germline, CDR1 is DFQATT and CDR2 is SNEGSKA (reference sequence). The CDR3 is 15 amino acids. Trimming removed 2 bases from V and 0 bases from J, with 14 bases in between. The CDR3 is CSARLNRANSYEQYF. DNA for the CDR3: TGCAGTGCTAGATTAAACAGGGCCAACTCCTACGAGCAGTACTTC.

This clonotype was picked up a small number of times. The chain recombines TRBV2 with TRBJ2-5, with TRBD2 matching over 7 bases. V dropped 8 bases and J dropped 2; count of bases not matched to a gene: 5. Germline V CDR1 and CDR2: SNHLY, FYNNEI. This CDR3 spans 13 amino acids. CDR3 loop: CASERDSQETQYF. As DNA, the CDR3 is TGTGCCAGCGAGCGGGACTCTCAAGAGACCCAGTACTTC.

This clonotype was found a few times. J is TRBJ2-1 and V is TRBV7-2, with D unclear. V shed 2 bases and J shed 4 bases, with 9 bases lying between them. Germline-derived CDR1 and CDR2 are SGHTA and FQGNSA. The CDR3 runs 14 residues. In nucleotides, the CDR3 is TGTGCCAGCAGCTTAATAGCAGCATACAATGAGCAGTTCTTC. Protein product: CASSLIAAYNEQFF.

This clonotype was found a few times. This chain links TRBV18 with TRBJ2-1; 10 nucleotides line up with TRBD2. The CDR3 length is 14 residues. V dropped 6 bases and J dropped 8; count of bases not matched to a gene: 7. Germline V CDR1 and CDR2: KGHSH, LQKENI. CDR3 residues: CASSPQRGGDEQFF. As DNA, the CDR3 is TGTGCCAGCTCTCCCCAGCGGGGGGGCGATGAGCAGTTCTTC.

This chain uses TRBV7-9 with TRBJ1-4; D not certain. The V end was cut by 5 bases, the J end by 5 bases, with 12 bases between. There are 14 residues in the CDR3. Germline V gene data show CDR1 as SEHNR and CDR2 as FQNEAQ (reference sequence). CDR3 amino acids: CASSPAMGNEKLFF. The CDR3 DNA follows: TGTGCCAGCAGCCCAGCCATGGGAAATGAAAAACTGTTTTTT.

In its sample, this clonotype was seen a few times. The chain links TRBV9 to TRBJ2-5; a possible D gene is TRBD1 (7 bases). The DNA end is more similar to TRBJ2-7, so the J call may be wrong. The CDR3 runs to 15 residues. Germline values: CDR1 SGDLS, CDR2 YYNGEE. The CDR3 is CASSVGQGGAYEQYF. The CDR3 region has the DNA TGTGCCAGCAGCGTAGGGCAGGGGGGAGCCTACGAGCAGTACTTC.

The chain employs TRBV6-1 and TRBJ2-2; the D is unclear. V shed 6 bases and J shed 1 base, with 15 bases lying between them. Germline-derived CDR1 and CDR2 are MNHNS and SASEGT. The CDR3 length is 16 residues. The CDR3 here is CASSLTHLKNTGELFF. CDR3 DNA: TGTGCCAGCAGCCTGACCCACCTCAAGAACACCGGGGAGCTGTTTTTT.

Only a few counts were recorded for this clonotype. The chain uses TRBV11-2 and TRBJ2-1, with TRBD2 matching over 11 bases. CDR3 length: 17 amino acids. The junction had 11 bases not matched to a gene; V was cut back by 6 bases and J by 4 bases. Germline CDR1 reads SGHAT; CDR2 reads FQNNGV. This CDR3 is CASSYTTGTSGYNEQFF. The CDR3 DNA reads TGTGCCAGCAGTTACACCACTGGGACTAGCGGATACAATGAGCAGTTCTTC.

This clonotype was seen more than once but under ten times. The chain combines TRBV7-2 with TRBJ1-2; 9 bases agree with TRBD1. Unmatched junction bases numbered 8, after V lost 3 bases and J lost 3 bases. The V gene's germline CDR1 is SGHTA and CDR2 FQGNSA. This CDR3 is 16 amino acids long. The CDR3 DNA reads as TGTGCCAGCAGCTTTCATGGGACAGGGAGGTACTATGGCTACACCTTC. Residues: CASSFHGTGRYYGYTF.

The chain's CDR3 is CASSYPREGRYNEQFF. The DNA for the CDR3 is TGTGCCAGCAGTTACCCCCGAGAAGGACGGTACAATGAGCAGTTCTTC. The rearrangement links TRBV6-2 or TRBV6-3 to TRBJ2-1; no firm D call. CDR3 length equals 16 residues. The germline V gene encodes CDR1 MNHEY and CDR2 SVGEGT. The V end was cut by 2 bases, the J end by 4 bases, with 15 bases between.

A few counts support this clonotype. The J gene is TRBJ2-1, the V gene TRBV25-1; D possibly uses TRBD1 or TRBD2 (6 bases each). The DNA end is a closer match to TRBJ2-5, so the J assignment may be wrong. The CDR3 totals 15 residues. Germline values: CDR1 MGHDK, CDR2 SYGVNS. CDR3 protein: CASSDWDTGGETQYF. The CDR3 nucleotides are TGTGCCAGCAGTGACTGGGACACCGGGGGAGAGACCCAGTACTTC.

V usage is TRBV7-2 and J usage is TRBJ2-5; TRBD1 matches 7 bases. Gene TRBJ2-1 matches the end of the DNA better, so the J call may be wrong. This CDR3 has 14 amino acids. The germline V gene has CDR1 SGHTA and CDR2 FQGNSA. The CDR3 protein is CASNNYRDSNEQFF. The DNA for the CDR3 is TGTGCCAGCAACAATTACCGGGACAGCAATGAGCAGTTCTTC.

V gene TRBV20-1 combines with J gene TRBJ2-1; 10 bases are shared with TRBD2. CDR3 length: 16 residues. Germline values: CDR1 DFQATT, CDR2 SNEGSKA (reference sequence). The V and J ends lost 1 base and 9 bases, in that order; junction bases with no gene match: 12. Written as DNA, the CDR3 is TGCAGTGCTAGAGGTTATCTAGCGGGAGAGGCATTTGAGCAGTTCTTC. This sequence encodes CSARGYLAGEAFEQFF.

CDR3 in amino acids: CAIKEGGPASSYEQYF. The CDR3 DNA sequence: TGTGCCATCAAGGAGGGTGGGCCGGCGAGCTCCTACGAGCAGTACTTC. V and J are TRBV28 and TRBJ2-5, with a weak D call TRBD2 (6 bases). The J call may be mistaken, given a closer DNA end match to TRBJ2-7. Germline V gene sequence: CDR1 MDHEN, CDR2 SYDVKM. The CDR3 runs to 16 residues.

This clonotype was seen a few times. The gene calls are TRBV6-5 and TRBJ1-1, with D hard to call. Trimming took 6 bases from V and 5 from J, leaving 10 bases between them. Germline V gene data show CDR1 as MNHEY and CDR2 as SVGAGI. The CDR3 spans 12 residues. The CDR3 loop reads CASRLGGTEAFF. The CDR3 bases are TGTGCCAGCAGGCTGGGTGGGACTGAAGCTTTCTTT.

CDR3 region: CSVLWRTEAFF. DNA of the CDR3: TGCAGCGTATTGTGGAGAACTGAAGCTTTCTTT. V is TRBV29-1 and J is TRBJ1-1, with unresolved D. The CDR3 has 11 amino acids. The V end lost 6 bases, the J end lost 5 bases, and 10 bases lay between the germline ends. Germline CDR1 and CDR2: SQVTM and ANQGSEA.

The CDR3 DNA sequence: TGCAGTGCTACGGGACAGGGGGTTGGACCGGCCCAAGAGACCCAGTACTTC. Its translation is CSATGQGVGPAQETQYF. The chain recombines TRBV20-1 with TRBJ2-5, with 11 positions matching TRBD1. This CDR3 is built from 17 residues. The ends lost 4 bases at V and 1 base at J; junction bases unmatched: 11. Per the germline V gene, CDR1 is DFQATT and CDR2 is SNEGSKA (reference sequence).